These 28 T cell receptor beta chains came from one sample sequenced in a study of T cells in Graves' hyperthyroidism and ophthalmopathy. Researchers took RNA transcripts and amplified the TCR beta CDR3 regions from them. In the first-round RT-PCR of the TCR CDR3, the HTBI primer set was used. TCRdb reanalysed the multiplex PCR reads using MiXCR and keeps one entry per CDR3 protein. Here the sample spans around 420,000 distinct CDR3 sequences, 15% to 18% being singletons. The sample consisted of blood. These receptors came from a woman between 18 and 29 years old with Graves' hyperthyroidism.

This clonotype was counted many times. The chain has TRBV28 and TRBJ2-2; D remains ambiguous. V gave up 3 bases and J gave up 1 base, with 6 bases separating them. CDR1 and CDR2 (germline): MDHEN, SYDVKM. The CDR3 extends over 14 amino acids. The CDR3 reads CASSFWRNTGELFF. The DNA for the CDR3 is TGTGCCAGCAGTTTTTGGAGGAACACCGGGGAGCTGTTTTTT.

This sequence joins TRBV5-1 and TRBJ2-5, with no clear D. Trimming took off 0 bases at V and 5 bases at J, with 5 bases between the two ends. Germline V CDR1 and CDR2: SGHRS, YFSETQ. The CDR3 spans 12 residues. In DNA, the CDR3 is TGCGCCAGCAGCTTGGAAATGGAGACCCAGTACTTC. The encoded protein is CASSLEMETQYF.

This clonotype showed up many times. The chain employs TRBV7-9 and TRBJ2-7; possibly TRBD2 for D (6 bases). V shed 11 bases and J shed 4 bases, with 18 bases lying between them. CDR1 is SEHNR and CDR2 is FQNEAQ in the germline V gene (reference sequence). The CDR3 is 13 residues long. The CDR3 region is CAGSRGSEYEQYF. As DNA, the CDR3 is TGTGCCGGCTCCCGGGGGTCCGAATACGAGCAGTACTTC.

This clonotype was seen at least ten times. The V call is TRBV7-6, the J call TRBJ2-3; 9 nucleotides line up with TRBD2. Germline V gene lookup returns CDR1 SGHVS and CDR2 FNYEAQ. There are 16 residues in the CDR3. V gave up 7 bases and J gave up 2 bases; unmatched junction bases: 10. The CDR3 DNA reads as TGTGCCAGCACCCCCCCCGCGGGAGGGATCACAGATACGCAGTATTTT. Translated, it gives CASTPPAGGITDTQYF.

This clonotype appeared a few times. V is TRBV9 and J is TRBJ2-1; D unresolved. The CDR3 length is 13 residues. Germline V gene data show CDR1 as SGDLS and CDR2 as YYNGEE. V was pared by 4 bases and J by 4 bases, with 9 bases between. CDR3 DNA: TGTGCCAGCAGCTCTCGCCAATACAATGAGCAGTTCTTC. Protein sequence: CASSSRQYNEQFF.

This clonotype has just a few counts. The chain is built from TRBV6-5 and TRBJ2-7; TRBD2 matches 7 bases. CDR3 length: 14 amino acids. V was clipped by 4 bases and J by 2 bases; unmatched bases: 5. Germline assignment: CDR1 MNHEY and CDR2 SVGAGI. CDR3 nucleotide sequence: TGTGCCAGCAGTTCCGAACTAGCGCCCTACGAGCAGTACTTC. It codes for CASSSELAPYEQYF.

This clonotype was seen many times. The chain employs TRBV7-2 and TRBJ2-7, with TRBD2 matching 15 bases. Germline values: CDR1 SGHTA, CDR2 FQGNSA. The CDR3 spans 19 residues. Trimming at V came to 1 base and at J to 4 bases, leaving 11 bases not matched to a gene. The CDR3 loop reads CASSLEGTSGGTFGYEQYF. CDR3 DNA sequence: TGTGCCAGCAGCTTAGAAGGGACTAGCGGGGGGACCTTCGGGTACGAGCAGTACTTC.

This clonotype has ten or more counts. The gene calls are TRBV3-1 and TRBJ2-7; TRBD2 is a possible D gene (6 bases). The CDR3 has 12 residues. The germline CDR1 and CDR2 sequences are LGHDT and YNNKEL (reference sequence). V lost 4 bases, J lost 6 bases, and 10 bases lay in between. CDR3 bases: TGTGCCAGCAGCCGGGGGGTATCCGAGCAGTACTTC. Protein sequence: CASSRGVSEQYF.

This clonotype was detected only a few times. This chain connects TRBV29-1 to TRBJ1-2; D perhaps matches TRBD1 (6 bases). In germline, CDR1 is SQVTM, CDR2 ANQGSEA. This CDR3 contains 14 residues. V lost 2 bases and J lost 2, with 12 bases in between. CDR3 sequence reads: CSVESDSKNYGYTF. In nucleotides, the CDR3 is TGCAGCGTTGAATCGGACAGCAAAAACTATGGCTACACCTTC.

This clonotype has only a few counts. The gene calls are TRBV7-2 and TRBJ2-4; perhaps TRBD2 as D (5 bases). The CDR3 contains 15 residues. CDR1 is SGHTA and CDR2 is FQGNSA in the germline V gene. Trimming stripped 5 bases from V and 0 bases from J, with 11 bases between. CDR3 loop: CASSPRVLAKNIQYF. The CDR3 DNA reads TGTGCCAGCAGCCCGAGGGTCTTAGCCAAAAACATTCAGTACTTC.

This clonotype was seen at least ten times. The V gene is TRBV28, the J gene TRBJ1-1; no firm D call. CDR1 and CDR2 from the germline V gene are MDHEN and SYDVKM. The CDR3 has 12 amino acids. Trimming stripped 7 bases from V and 4 bases from J, with 10 bases between. Here the CDR3 reads CASNLLSTEAFF. The CDR3 nucleotides are TGTGCCAGCAACTTATTGAGCACTGAAGCTTTCTTT.

This clonotype was observed at least ten times. The rearrangement joins TRBV9 to TRBJ1-1; D gene unclear. The CDR3 is made up of 15 amino acids. V was pared by 3 bases and J by 4 bases, with 16 bases between. Germline loops: CDR1 SGDLS, CDR2 YYNGEE. The CDR3 DNA reads TGTGCCAGCAGCGCCGAGGACTGGTTCGTCACTGAAGCTTTCTTT. Protein: CASSAEDWFVTEAFF.

This clonotype was picked up many times. The chain recombines TRBV20-1 with TRBJ2-7; D might be TRBD1 (6 bases). CDR3 length: 13 residues. Looked up from germline, CDR1 is DFQATT and CDR2 is SNEGSKA (reference sequence). V was cut by 5 bases and J by 0 bases, with 11 bases left in between. CDR3 amino acids: CSAPGDLSYEQYF. In DNA, the CDR3 is TGCAGTGCTCCAGGGGACCTCTCCTACGAGCAGTACTTC.

This clonotype was seen at least ten times. The rearrangement links TRBV7-2 to TRBJ2-3; D ambiguous. CDR3 length: 16 residues. V lost 3 bases to trimming and J lost 0 bases, with 13 bases between them. CDR1 is SGHTA and CDR2 is FQGNSA in the germline V gene. In DNA form, the CDR3 reads TGTGCCAGCAGCTTTTCTGCTATGTCTAGCACAGATACGCAGTATTTT. Its translation: CASSFSAMSSTDTQYF.

J is TRBJ1-6 and V is TRBV14; D call uncertain. Germline V lookup: CDR1 SGHDN, CDR2 FVKESK. The CDR3 spans 15 residues. The V end lost 1 base, the J end lost 9 bases, and 13 bases lay between the germline ends. The CDR3, as DNA: TGTGCCAGCAGCCAAGGAACGGGAGGGCGTTCACCCCTCCACTTT. As protein: CASSQGTGGRSPLHF.

The chain uses TRBV10-3 and TRBJ1-1; D is ambiguous. The CDR3 runs to 14 residues. The germline V gene has CDR1 ENHRY and CDR2 SYGVKD. Trimming left V 0 bases short and J 7 bases short, with 12 bases between. CDR3 in DNA: TGTGCCATCAGTGAGTCGCTAGGATTGGTTGAAGCTTTCTTT. Encoded protein: CAISESLGLVEAFF.

The rearrangement joins TRBV20-1 to TRBJ1-6, with 9 bases lining up with TRBD1. This CDR3 contains 15 residues. Germline loops: CDR1 DFQATT, CDR2 SNEGSKA (reference sequence). V trimming: 2 bases; J trimming: 4 bases; junction bases outside the gene matches: 3. The CDR3: CSARTGQGYNSPLHF. DNA of the CDR3: TGCAGTGCTAGAACGGGACAGGGTTATAATTCACCCCTCCACTTT.

The rearrangement joins TRBV20-1 to TRBJ1-4, with 7 bases identical to TRBD1. The CDR3 runs to 12 residues. Germline CDR1 DFQATT, CDR2 SNEGSKA (reference sequence). With V trimmed by 0 bases and J by 8 bases, 0 bases remained unmatched. CDR3 region: CSAREDREKLFF. Here the CDR3 DNA reads TGCAGTGCTAGAGAGGACAGGGAAAAACTGTTTTTT.

Ten or more counts support this clonotype. This chain connects TRBV7-2 to TRBJ2-6, with D possibly called TRBD1 or TRBD2 (5 bases each). The CDR3 sequence is 15 residues long. V shed 6 bases and J shed 3 bases, with 12 bases lying between them. Germline V lookup: CDR1 SGHTA, CDR2 FQGNSA. In DNA, the CDR3 is TGTGCCAGCAGTTTCCGGGGCAGTGGGGCCAACGTCCTGACTTTC. Translated: CASSFRGSGANVLTF.

This clonotype was observed at least ten times. The chain employs TRBV27 and TRBJ1-4; D uncertain. The CDR3 runs to 15 residues. With 3 bases removed from V and 4 bases from J, the gap between germline ends came to 12 bases. Looked up from germline, CDR1 is MNHEY and CDR2 is SMNVEV (reference sequence). Written as DNA, the CDR3 is TGTGCCAGCAGTTTTCAGGCCGTGGGTAATGAAAAACTGTTTTTT. Residues: CASSFQAVGNEKLFF.

This clonotype was detected many times. The chain combines TRBV5-1 with TRBJ2-1; 7 bases are shared with TRBD2. V trimming: 2 bases; J trimming: 1 base; junction bases outside the gene matches: 9. From germline, CDR1 is SGHRS and CDR2 YFSETQ. The CDR3 is 17 amino acids. The CDR3 sequence: CASSFQGGRGSYNEQFF. The CDR3, as DNA: TGCGCCAGCAGCTTTCAGGGCGGGAGAGGGTCCTACAATGAGCAGTTCTTC. The complete variable domain, with remaining parts taken from reference TRBV5-1 and TRBJ2-1, reads KAGVTQTPRYLIKTRGQQVTLSCSPISGHRSVSWYQQTPGQGLQFLFEYFSETQRNKGNFPGRFSGRQFSNSRSEMNVSTLELGDSALYLCASSFQGGRGSYNEQFFGPGTRLTVL.

This clonotype was recorded many times. The chain employs TRBV7-8 and TRBJ2-7; D ambiguous. V was trimmed by 4 bases and J by 7 bases, leaving 14 bases between them. The CDR3 runs to 13 residues. Germline lookup yields CDR1 SGHVS and CDR2 FQNEAQ. CDR3 sequence reads: CASSYRHAFEQYF. CDR3 nucleotides: TGTGCCAGCAGCTACCGACATGCTTTTGAGCAGTACTTC. Together with reference TRBV7-8 and TRBJ2-7, the CDR3 gives the full variable domain: GAGVSQSPRYKVAKRGQDVALRCDPISGHVSLFWYQQALGQGPEFLTYFQNEAQLDKSGLPSDRFFAERPEGSVSTLKIQRTQQEDSAVYLCASSYRHAFEQYFGPGTRLTVT.

This clonotype showed up many times. The chain recombines TRBV20-1 with TRBJ1-4; D not resolved. V lost 6 bases, J lost 8 bases, and 10 bases lay in between. CDR3 size: 11 residues. CDR1 and CDR2 from the germline V gene are DFQATT and SNEGSKA (reference sequence). CDR3 residues: CSAATEEKLFF. The CDR3 DNA sequence: TGCAGTGCAGCGACGGAAGAAAAACTGTTTTTT.

The chain links TRBV20-1 to TRBJ2-3; D not resolved. Trimming shortened V by 6 bases and J by 2 bases, and 12 bases separated the two germline ends. CDR3 length equals 13 residues. CDR1 and CDR2 from the germline V gene are DFQATT and SNEGSKA (reference sequence). The CDR3 coding sequence is TGCAGTGCCGAACTTTCTTCCACAGATACGCAGTATTTT. Its translation is CSAELSSTDTQYF.

This clonotype came up a few times. The chain combines TRBV28 with TRBJ2-5, with TRBD1 as a possible D gene (6 bases). V lost 3 bases, J lost 13 bases, and 18 bases lay in between. This CDR3 spans 13 amino acids. Germline values: CDR1 MDHEN, CDR2 SYDVKM. CDR3 DNA sequence: TGTGCCAGCAGTTTGTATCGTCAGGGGAATCCGTACTTC. Translating it yields CASSLYRQGNPYF.

This chain uses TRBV29-1 with TRBJ2-7; 8 nucleotides line up with TRBD1. V dropped 6 bases and J dropped 6; count of bases not matched to a gene: 4. The CDR3 spans 11 residues. Germline V gene data show CDR1 as SQVTM and CDR2 as ANQGSEA. CDR3 loop: CSVETGGEQYF. In nucleotides, the CDR3 is TGCAGCGTCGAAACAGGGGGCGAGCAGTACTTC.

This clonotype was picked up many times. The gene calls are TRBV2 and TRBJ2-7; 11 positions agree with TRBD1. With 2 bases clipped from V and 3 bases from J, the junction kept 6 bases outside the gene matches. CDR1 is SNHLY and CDR2 is FYNNEI in the germline V gene. The CDR3 runs to 16 residues. In nucleotides, the CDR3 is TGTGCCAGCAGTGAATTAGCCGGGACAGGGGGCTACGAGCAGTACTTC. Translated, it gives CASSELAGTGGYEQYF.

V is TRBV7-9 and J is TRBJ2-2, with D perhaps matching TRBD2 (5 bases). CDR3 size: 16 residues. Trimming removed 5 bases at V and 7 bases at J, with 20 bases between. Germline loops: CDR1 SEHNR, CDR2 FQNEAQ (reference sequence). The CDR3 bases are TGTGCCAGCAGCAGCACCGGTGTCTTTGCGGGCGGGGAGCTGTTTTTT. Its translation: CASSSTGVFAGGELFF.